This is a list of T cell receptor beta chains from one sample in a study of cytomegalovirus exposure and HLA in healthy donors. Assay: immunoSEQ multiplex PCR; the TCRdb copy retains only in-frame clones and omits some. Of 90,000 to 140,000 clones in the sample, 60% to 85% are singletons; the top ten hold 6.5% to 9.5%. Sequenced: PBMCs. These receptors came from a woman between 40 and 55 years old in good health and CMV-seropositive. CDR3s leave out the opening cysteine and the closing phenylalanine or tryptophan.

v_gene,CDR3aa
TRBV4-3,ASSPAGYGTEAF
TRBV19,ASSSLTSSLTDTQY
TRBV18,ASSPRNPSAGGTGELF
TRBV11-2,ASSRGTTNEKLF
TRBV4-1,ASSQARGGLILREQY
TRBV9,ASSVGGQDYEQY
TRBV28,ASAGLGGGRYNEQF
TRBV25-1,ASSELGDRAYNEQF
TRBV5-1,ASSLGGGQGRVKGRETQY
TRBV7-9,ASSLAPTSTPHYGYT
TRBV9,ASSSSRVNTEAF
TRBV9,ASSVAGGDTQY
TRBV15,ATSRDPTGKAGELF
TRBV7-2,ASSLDAVTDTQY
TRBV27,ASSYYPGSGKVETQY
TRBV4-3,ASSQKTGGRGEKLF